This TCR beta chain derives from a study of cytotoxic CD8 clonotypes in ibrutinib-treated CLL. Study findings and constraints: Contraction or stability on treatment was seen for public clonotypes, which were uncommon.

Germline CDR1 reads SGHDN; CDR2 reads FVKESK. The CDR3 is 13 residues long. Trimming pared 10 bases from V and 3 bases from J, leaving 12 bases between. The protocol was immunoSEQ multiplex PCR, while the TCRdb copy is restricted to in-frame clones and leaves out a portion. The sample has about 140,000 clones, 91% seen once. Concerning this clone itself: Its target is not known.

This material consisted of PBMCs, taken after 12 months of ibrutinib treatment. The chain employs TRBV14 and TRBJ2-2, with a weak D call TRBD2 (6 bases). The TCR comes from a human donor with chronic lymphocytic leukemia. The CDR3 coding sequence is TGTGCCACCAAGTTAGCGGACACCGGGGAGCTGTTTTTT. This gives the protein CATKLADTGELFF.